This T cell receptor (beta chain) was sequenced during a study of blood T cell repertoires in COVID-19. Study at large: PBMCs, B-cell-depleted T cells, or T cells provided the cDNA or gDNA that made up the material.

The authors' processing: Scientists estimated how many nucleated cells there were by amplifying reference gene primers. Repertoires were generated with immunoSEQ multiplex PCR, while TCRdb's copy carries only in-frame clones and drops some. The D gene and trimming were derived from the DNA, and the V and J assignments and clone size from that table. Of some 140,000 clones in the sample, about 80% were seen once. Germline values: CDR1 SGHNT, CDR2 YENEEA. The V end was cut by 5 bases, the J end by 5 bases, with 10 bases between. This CDR3 contains 12 residues. This sequence was found in a woman older than 75 with acute or convalescent COVID-19. The chain uses TRBV11-3 and TRBJ2-7; D is possibly TRBD2 (6 bases). The specimen sequenced was peripheral blood. Here the CDR3 DNA reads TGTGCCAGCAGCCTCTCGGGGGACGAGCAGTACTTC. This gives the protein CASSLSGDEQYF.